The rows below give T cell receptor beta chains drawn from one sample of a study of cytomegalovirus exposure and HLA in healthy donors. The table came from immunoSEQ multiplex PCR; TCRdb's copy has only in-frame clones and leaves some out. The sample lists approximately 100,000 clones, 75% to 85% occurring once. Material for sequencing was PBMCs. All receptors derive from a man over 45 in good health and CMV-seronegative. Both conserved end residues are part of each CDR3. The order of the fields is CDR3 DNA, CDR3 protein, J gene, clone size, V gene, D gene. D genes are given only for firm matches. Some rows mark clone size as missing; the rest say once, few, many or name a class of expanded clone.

DNA: TGCGCCAGCAGCCCGACCGGGACAGGGGGGTATCGAGCTTTCTTT
CDR3: CASSPTGTGGYRAFF
J: TRBJ1-1
size: few
V: TRBV5-1
D: TRBD1

DNA: TGTGCCCTCAACCGAGGGGGCGGAAGTCAGCCCCAGCATTTT
CDR3: CALNRGGGSQPQHF
J: TRBJ1-5
size: .
V: TRBV30
D: TRBD1

DNA: TGCGCCAGCAGCCAAGTCAGGGGACTACAAGAGACCCAGTACTTC
CDR3: CASSQVRGLQETQYF
J: TRBJ2-5
size: .
V: TRBV4-3
D: .

DNA: TGTGCCAGCGGGGACAGTGCAACTAATGAAAAACTGTTTTTT
CDR3: CASGDSATNEKLFF
J: TRBJ1-4
size: .
V: TRBV27
D: TRBD1

DNA: TGCGCCAGCAGCTTGGGAGGGAGTTGGGGCACAGATACGCAGTATTTT
CDR3: CASSLGGSWGTDTQYF
J: TRBJ2-3
size: .
V: TRBV5-1
D: .

DNA: TGCGCCAGTACCCAGGGGGGCCCCCCCTACGAGCAGTACTTC
CDR3: CASTQGGPPYEQYF
J: TRBJ2-7
size: .
V: TRBV10-1
D: .

DNA: TGTGCCAGTAGTATTTGGTACCAGACTGAGAACACTGAAGCTTTCTTT
CDR3: CASSIWYQTENTEAFF
J: TRBJ1-1
size: .
V: TRBV19
D: .

DNA: TGTGCCAGCTCATTCGACGGGGTTGGCTACACCTTC
CDR3: CASSFDGVGYTF
J: TRBJ1-2
size: .
V: TRBV18
D: .

DNA: TGTGCCAGCTCACCAGAAATACAAGGAAACACCATATATTTT
CDR3: CASSPEIQGNTIYF
J: TRBJ1-3
size: .
V: TRBV18
D: .

DNA: TGTGCCAGCAGCTTGGCCCCCATGGGGGGAGAGACCCAGTACTTC
CDR3: CASSLAPMGGETQYF
J: TRBJ2-5
size: .
V: TRBV5-4
D: .

DNA: TGTGCCAGCAGTGTACTGAGGGAGCCCCGGGCTTTCTTT
CDR3: CASSVLREPRAFF
J: TRBJ1-1
size: .
V: TRBV2
D: .

DNA: TGTGCCAGTAGCCCGGACAGGGGAGGCGAGCAGTACTTC
CDR3: CASSPDRGGEQYF
J: TRBJ2-7
size: .
V: TRBV19
D: TRBD1

DNA: TGTGCCAGCAGTAGCCTGGGGGGGGCCAAAAACATTCAGTACTTC
CDR3: CASSSLGGAKNIQYF
J: TRBJ2-4
size: once
V: TRBV6-5
D: TRBD2